This TCR beta chain was found in a study of blood T cell repertoires in COVID-19. On the study more broadly: The United States, Italy and Spain provided the acute and convalescent COVID-19 samples. PBMCs, B-cell-depleted T cells, or T cells provided the cDNA or gDNA that made up the material.

Authors' data handling: Reference gene primer amplification gave nucleated cell count estimates. Repertoires were generated with immunoSEQ multiplex PCR, while TCRdb's copy carries only in-frame clones and drops some. V and J calls and clone size are those listed in that table; D and trimming were worked out from the DNA. This sample has around 40,000 clones, with 86% found just once. The CDR3 has 12 residues. V dropped 7 bases and J dropped 1 base, with 7 bases sitting between them. The chain is built from TRBV12-3 or TRBV12-4 and TRBJ1-1, with a tentative D call TRBD1 (5 bases). The specimen was peripheral blood. The clonotype was recovered from a man aged 55 to 70 with active COVID-19. The CDR3 nucleotides read TGTGCCAGCATCGGGGGGAACACTGAAGCTTTCTTT. Amino acid sequence: CASIGGNTEAFF.